The clone carrying this T cell receptor beta chain has just one count. The method was immunoSEQ multiplex PCR; TCRdb's version includes in-frame clones alone and lacks a portion of them. The data hold under 2,000,000 clones, with around 96% observed a single time. The record originates from a study of shared clonotypes between healthy human individuals. CD8 cells classed as naive were CD45RO-negative and positively selected for CCR7, excluding terminally differentiated effector memory CD45RA+ cells. CDR1 and CDR2 from the germline V gene are SGDLS and YYNGEE. Trimming took 3 bases from V and 5 from J, leaving 11 bases between them. This CDR3 has 14 residues.

Sequencing was performed on naive CD8+ T cells sorted from blood. The rearrangement links TRBV9 to TRBJ2-2; D not resolved. The clonotype comes from a man aged 18 to 35 in good health. CDR3 protein: CASSGRLDTGELFF. Written as DNA, the CDR3 is TGTGCCAGCAGCGGCCGACTGGATACCGGGGAGCTGTTTTTT.